The text below deals with one T cell receptor (beta chain). Its antigen is undetermined. The data derive from a study of PD-1 blockade in mismatch repair-deficient tumors. Study-wide points: Tumor-resident clones, often undetectable pretreatment in blood, expanded then contracted after pembrolizumab.

The CDR3 consists of 14 residues. The V end was cut by 1 base, the J end by 4 bases, with 8 bases between. CDR1 and CDR2 from the germline V gene are MGHRA and YSYEKL. The repertoire was sequenced with immunoSEQ multiplex PCR; TCRdb's copy has only in-frame clones and lacks some. The sample includes about 130,000 clones, 88% of them seen just once. The V call is TRBV4-1, the J call TRBJ1-3; no definite D call. The sample was peripheral blood, taken approximately 73 weeks after starting pembrolizumab. The clonotype originates from an adult with mismatch repair-deficient cancer. This CDR3 reads CASSQADLGNTIYF. CDR3 DNA: TGCGCCAGCAGCCAAGCAGATCTGGGAAACACCATATATTTT.